The present entry profiles one TCR beta chain with its context. The data were obtained in a study of blood T cell repertoires in COVID-19. Measured with immunoSEQ multiplex PCR; TCRdb has only the in-frame clones, and not every one. The top ten hold 8.5% to 9% of the sample, which has about 270,000 clones, roughly 86% seen once. V was clipped by 11 bases and J by 0 bases, with 8 bases between them. From germline, CDR1 is MGHRA and CDR2 YSYEKL. The CDR3 is 13 residues long. This receptor was identified in a man aged 35-49 years with active or convalescent COVID-19. Material for sequencing was peripheral blood. The chain employs TRBV4-1 and TRBJ1-6, with D unresolved. The CDR3 protein is CAGGSSYNSPLHF. The CDR3 DNA is TGCGCCGGAGGAAGCTCCTATAATTCACCCCTCCACTTT.